This T cell receptor (beta chain) is drawn from a study of cytomegalovirus exposure and HLA in healthy donors. Study-level findings and limits: Cytomegalovirus status was reportedly diagnosed by the classifier with high specificity and sensitivity. TCR beta chains associated with HLA were, in a later analysis, more clonally expanded than equally common others.

Primers for the PCR totalled 60 Vbeta and 13 Jbeta. Repertoires were generated with immunoSEQ multiplex PCR, while TCRdb's copy carries only in-frame clones and drops some. This sample yields about 150,000 clones, of which roughly 65% are seen a single time; more than 4% belongs to the top ten. About this clone itself: The antigen remains unidentified.

The receptor was derived from a man aged 60-69 years in good health and CMV-seronegative. The sample was PBMCs.

CDR3 sequence: CASSFLSSGQSYF. DNA of the CDR3: TGTGCCAGCAGTTTCCTATCCTCGGGACAGTCGTACTTC. The chain carries TRBV28 and TRBJ2-7; 7 bases line up with TRBD1. This CDR3 spans 13 amino acids. The V gene end was trimmed by 3 bases and the J gene end by 12 bases; junction bases not matched to a gene: 11. Germline lookup yields CDR1 MDHEN and CDR2 SYDVKM.